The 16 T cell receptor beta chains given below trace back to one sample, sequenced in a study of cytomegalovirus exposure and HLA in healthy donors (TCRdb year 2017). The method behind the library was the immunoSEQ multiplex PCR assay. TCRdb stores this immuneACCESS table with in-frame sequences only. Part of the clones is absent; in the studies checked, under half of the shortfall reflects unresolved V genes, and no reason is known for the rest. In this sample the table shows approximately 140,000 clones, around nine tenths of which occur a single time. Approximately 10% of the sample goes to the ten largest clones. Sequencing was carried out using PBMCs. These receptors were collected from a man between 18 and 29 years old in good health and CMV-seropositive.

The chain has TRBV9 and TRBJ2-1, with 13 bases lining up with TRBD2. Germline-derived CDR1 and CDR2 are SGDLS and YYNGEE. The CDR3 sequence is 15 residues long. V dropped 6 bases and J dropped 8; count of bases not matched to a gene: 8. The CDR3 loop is CASNGGLAGDHEQFF. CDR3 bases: TGTGCCAGCAACGGCGGACTAGCGGGAGATCATGAGCAGTTCTTC.

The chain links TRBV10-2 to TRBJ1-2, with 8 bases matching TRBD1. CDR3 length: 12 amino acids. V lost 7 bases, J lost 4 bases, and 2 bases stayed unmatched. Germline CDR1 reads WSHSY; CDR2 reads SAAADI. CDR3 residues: CASTGQGYGYTF. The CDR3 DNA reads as TGCGCCAGCACCGGACAGGGCTATGGCTACACCTTC.

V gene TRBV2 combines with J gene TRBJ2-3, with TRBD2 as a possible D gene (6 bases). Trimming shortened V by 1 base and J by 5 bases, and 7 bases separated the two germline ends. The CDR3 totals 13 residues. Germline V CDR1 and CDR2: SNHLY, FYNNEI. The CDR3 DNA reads TGTGCCAGCAGTGAAGGAGCGGGAGATACGCAGTATTTT. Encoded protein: CASSEGAGDTQYF.

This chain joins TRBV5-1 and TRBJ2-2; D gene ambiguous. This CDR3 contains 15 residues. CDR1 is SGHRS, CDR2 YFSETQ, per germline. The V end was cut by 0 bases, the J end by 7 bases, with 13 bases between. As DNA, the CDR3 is TGCGCCAGCAGCTTGGAAAGAAGCACCGGCGGGGAGCTGTTTTTT. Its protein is CASSLERSTGGELFF.

CDR3 sequence: CASGSSTGGGGYGYTF. CDR3 nucleotide sequence: TGTGCTAGTGGTTCATCAACAGGGGGGGGAGGCTATGGCTACACCTTC. The rearrangement links TRBV12-5 to TRBJ1-2; 8 bases are shared with TRBD1. The length of the CDR3 is 16 residues. The V gene's germline CDR1 is LGHNT and CDR2 FRNRAP. The junction had 11 bases not matched to a gene; V was cut back by 4 bases and J by 4 bases.

CDR3 residues: CASSSPGQGENIQYF. Here the CDR3 DNA reads TGTGCCAGCAGCTCCCCGGGACAGGGAGAAAACATTCAGTACTTC. The V and J genes are TRBV11-3 and TRBJ2-4, with TRBD1 identical over 9 bases. Per germline, CDR1 SGHNT and CDR2 YENEEA. V was clipped by 4 bases and J by 5 bases; unmatched bases: 6. The CDR3 covers 15 residues.

CDR3 loop: CASSPPGTGDGQPQHF. CDR3 DNA: TGTGCCAGCAGCCCCCCAGGGACAGGGGACGGGCAGCCCCAGCATTTT. V usage is TRBV14 and J usage is TRBJ1-5; 10 bases align to TRBD1. With V trimmed by 4 bases and J by 7 bases, 10 bases remained unmatched. Germline V gene data show CDR1 as SGHDN and CDR2 as FVKESK. The CDR3 covers 16 residues.

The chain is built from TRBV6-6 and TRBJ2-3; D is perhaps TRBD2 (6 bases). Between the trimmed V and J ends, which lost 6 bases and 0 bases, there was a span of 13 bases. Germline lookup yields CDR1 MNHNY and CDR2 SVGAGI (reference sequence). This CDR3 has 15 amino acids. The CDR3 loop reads CASSGDFTSTDTQYF. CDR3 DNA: TGTGCCAGCAGCGGGGACTTTACTAGCACAGATACGCAGTATTTT.

Here the CDR3 DNA reads TGTGCCAGCAGCTCTAGCGGGGGGCTGTACGAGCAGTACTTC. It translates to CASSSSGGLYEQYF. This chain uses TRBV7-8 with TRBJ2-7; 11 bases are a match to TRBD2. Germline V CDR1 and CDR2: SGHVS, FQNEAQ. With V trimmed by 4 bases and J by 4 bases, 3 bases remained unmatched. The length of the CDR3 is 14 residues.

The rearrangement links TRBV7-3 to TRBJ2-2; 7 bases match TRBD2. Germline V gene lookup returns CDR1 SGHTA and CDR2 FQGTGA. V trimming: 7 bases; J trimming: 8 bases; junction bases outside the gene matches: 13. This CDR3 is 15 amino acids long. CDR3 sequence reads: CASTPRTSGAGELFF. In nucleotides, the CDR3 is TGTGCCAGCACCCCCCGGACTAGTGGCGCTGGGGAGCTGTTTTTT. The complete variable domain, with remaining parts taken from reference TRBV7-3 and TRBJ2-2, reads GAGVSQTPSNKVTEKGKYVELRCDPISGHTALYWYRQSLGQGPEFLIYFQGTGAADDSGLPNDRFFAVRPEGSVSTLKIQRTERGDSAVYLCASTPRTSGAGELFFGEGSRLTVL.

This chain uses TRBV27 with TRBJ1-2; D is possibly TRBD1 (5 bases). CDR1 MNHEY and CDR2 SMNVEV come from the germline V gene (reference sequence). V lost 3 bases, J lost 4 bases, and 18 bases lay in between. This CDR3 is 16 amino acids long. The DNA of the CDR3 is TGTGCCAGCAGTTTCAGGGCACTACCCGGCAGCTATGGCTACACCTTC. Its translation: CASSFRALPGSYGYTF.

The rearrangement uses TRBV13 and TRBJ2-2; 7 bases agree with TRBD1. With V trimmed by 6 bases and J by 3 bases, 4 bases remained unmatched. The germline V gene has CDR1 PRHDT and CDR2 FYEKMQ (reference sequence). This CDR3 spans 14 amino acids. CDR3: CASRIGGHTGELFF. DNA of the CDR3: TGTGCCAGCAGGATAGGGGGCCACACCGGGGAGCTGTTTTTT.

The CDR3 sequence is CASSPTGDLLYEQYF. CDR3 in DNA: TGTGCCAGCTCACCGACAGGGGACCTCCTCTACGAGCAGTACTTC. The chain employs TRBV18 and TRBJ2-7; TRBD1 matches at 8 bases. This CDR3 is 15 amino acids long. The V segment lost 3 bases and the J segment 3 bases; nucleotides outside the gene matches: 7. Germline V CDR1 and CDR2: KGHSH, LQKENI.

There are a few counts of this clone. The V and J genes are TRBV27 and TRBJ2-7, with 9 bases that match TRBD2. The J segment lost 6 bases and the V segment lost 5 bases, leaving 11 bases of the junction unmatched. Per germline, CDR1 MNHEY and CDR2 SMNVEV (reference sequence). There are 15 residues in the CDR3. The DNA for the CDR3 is TGTGCCAGCAGTCCTCGTGGGACTAGCCCCGCCGAGCAGTACTTC. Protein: CASSPRGTSPAEQYF.

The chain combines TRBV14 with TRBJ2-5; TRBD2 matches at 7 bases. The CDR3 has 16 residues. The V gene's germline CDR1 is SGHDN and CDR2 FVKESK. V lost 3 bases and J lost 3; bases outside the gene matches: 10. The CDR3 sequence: CASSHGLAVLEETQYF. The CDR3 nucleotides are TGTGCCAGCAGCCATGGGCTAGCGGTCCTGGAAGAGACCCAGTACTTC.

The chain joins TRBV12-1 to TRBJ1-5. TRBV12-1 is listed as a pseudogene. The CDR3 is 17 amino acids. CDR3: CASSPQEADLINQPQHF. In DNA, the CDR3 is TGTGCCAGCAGTCCTCAGGAGGCGGACCTGATCAATCAGCCCCAGCATTTT.